The sequence of this T cell receptor beta chain was determined in a study of T-cell reconstitution after alpha-beta-depleted transplantation in children. Study outcomes and limitations: Where some patients showed high TCRbeta diversity at day 60, it came from recipient T cells and thymic progenitors that had survived.

Per the germline V gene, CDR1 is MGHRA and CDR2 is YSYEKL. CDR3 size: 14 residues. V dropped 1 base and J dropped 3 bases, with 10 bases sitting between them. A word on this clonotype: Its antigen is as yet unknown.

Library preparation (for TCRbeta) was performed with unique molecular identifiers. Via MiXCR, TCRdb re-called the PCR reads, giving one row per CDR3 protein. The table includes around 700,000 distinct CDR3 sequences, approximately 14% detected once. This specimen consisted of PBMCs, obtained before TCRalphabeta/CD19-depleted stem cell transplant. The sequence came from a girl between 2 and 10 years old with congenital amegakaryocytic thrombocytopenia, due to receive a stem cell transplant. The genes are TRBV4-1 and TRBJ2-7, with D unclear. The CDR3 loop reads CASSQVGRHYEQYF. The DNA for the CDR3 is TGCGCCAGCAGCCAAGTCGGAAGGCACTACGAGCAGTACTTC.